This T cell receptor beta chain was profiled in a study of blood T cell repertoires in COVID-19. Study overall: Sites across the United States, Italy and Spain contributed samples from acute and convalescent COVID-19. T cells, B-cell-depleted T cells, or PBMCs supplied cDNA or gDNA.

Per the original methods: Amplification from reference gene primers served as the basis for estimated nucleated cell counts. Repertoires were generated with immunoSEQ multiplex PCR, while TCRdb's copy carries only in-frame clones and drops some. The V and J calls and clone size are taken from that table; D and trimming were inferred from the DNA. The sample holds fewer than 40,000 clones, around 81% seen once. This clone was observed a single time. The V end lost 2 bases, the J end lost 2 bases, and 19 bases lay between the germline ends. Germline assignment: CDR1 MNHEY and CDR2 SMNVEV (reference sequence). The CDR3 is 17 amino acids.

Sequenced material: peripheral blood. This chain uses TRBV27 with TRBJ2-7; possible D gene TRBD2, 6 bases. This TCR was recovered from a human donor in a cohort sampled during active COVID-19. The CDR3 nucleotides are TGTGCCAGCAGTTTAGCCTCCTGGCAGGGAGGTCCCTACGAGCAGTACTTC. Protein: CASSLASWQGGPYEQYF.